The entry below gives a single TCR beta chain sequence along with its context. This clonotype was seen a few times. Its antigen is currently not known. Qualities for individual bases were not recorded, and no much larger clone is one base off. The receptor library was made with multiplex PCR. The reads were generated on a 454 GS FLX. TCR alpha and beta CDR3 regions were amplified from mRNA by semiquantitative ARM-PCR. In ARM-PCR, tagged nested gene-specific primers were applied first, and communal superprimers then carried out the exponential amplification. Nested primers were removed by exonuclease before the second amplification round on first-round PCR products. The amplicons were sequenced on the 454 platform, which can rapidly sequence millions of DNA fragments without cloning bias. A read was counted as effective if the read could be mapped to both V and J germline segments. In the source study's methods: IRmap was used to assign reads to germline V, D and J segments, and IRmap relies on pyromap, a Smith-Waterman modification adapted to 454 sequencing errors. Cutoffs set at the 99th percentile of alignment scores from simulated random sequences were applied to filter D-beta assignments. CDR3 was defined as the amino acids between the conserved V-segment Y[YFLI]C motif and the J-segment [FW]GXGT motif. Repertoire diversity was estimated with a compound Poisson process model previously applied to large-scale EST data. A procedure for detecting cross-contamination was applied so that sample contamination could be argued against as the origin of shared CDR3s. The raw public reads went through TCRdb reprocessing: fastp at Q25, MiXCR clone calling, in-frame beta chains kept. Rows with a matching CDR3 protein are joined into one entry that keeps the most common DNA and genes. TCRdb, not the authors, supplied the V and J calls. This sample is represented by roughly 7,400 distinct CDR3 sequences; under 70% of them were singletons. Of the sample, 40% to 60% falls within the top ten clones.

The data stem from a study of relationships among human T cell subsets (dated by TCRdb to the early 2010s). A note on the overall study: Sequencing was performed on eight distinct blood T cell populations: pan T, CD8 cytotoxic, regulatory, Th1, Th2, naive plus transitional, activated and memory cells. What the research found in general, with its limitations: No statistically significant differences in V, D and J usage, CDR3 length or N-nucleotide additions were observed among the seven subsets. Substantial CDR3 sharing among Th1, Th2 and regulatory T cells was interpreted as suggesting stochastic cell fate choices. The bead-based sorting could not exclude a CD4+CD8+ double-positive population. Over 60% of CD8+ cytotoxic sequences were found to belong to clones with over 100 reads, whereas few such clones were observed in the regulatory and Th2 subsets.

The CDR3 covers 13 residues, taking in both the cysteine and the phenylalanine. The retained sequence is limited to the CDR3, 39 bases, with the frame set at the first base. V loses 6 bases, J loses 3 bases, and the germline ends lie 12 bases apart. CDR1 and CDR2 are read off the germline V gene (reference sequence) as DFQATT and SNEGSKA. Naive plus transitional T cells were isolated with anti-CD45RA microbeads from pooled isolated CD4+ and CD8+ T cells. Miltenyi superparamagnetic beads coated with subset-specific monoclonal antibodies were used for isolation of the T cell subsets. Every T cell population was isolated from peripheral blood. Whole blood was subjected to Ficoll separation to obtain mononuclear cells, from which monocytes were subsequently depleted using anti-CD14 microbeads. Isolated cell populations were immediately resuspended in RNAprotect reagent.

The specimen was naive and transitional (CD45RA+) T cells sorted from blood. This specimen's cell subset or site label, per the study, means: CD45RA+ naive plus transitional T cells (Tn+t). This TCR derives from a man aged 35 to 55 in good health. The chain uses TRBV20-1 and TRBJ1-5, with TRBD1 perhaps the D gene, on 5 matching bases. The bases read TGCAGTGCCCCTGGGACCTTCAATCAGCCCCAGCATTTT. This sequence encodes CSAPGTFNQPQHF.